This T cell receptor beta chain was documented in a study of T cells in Graves' hyperthyroidism and ophthalmopathy. Study-wide context: Peripheral blood was taken when the disease was first diagnosed, before any treatment began. Study-level findings and limits: Most clonotypes that expanded in the thyroid above 0.001 also showed up in blood. The authors' 13 V-J model separated ophthalmopathy from stable hyperthyroidism.

The patients, who ranged from 18 to 65 in age, presented with newly diagnosed hyperthyroidism lasting under 2 months. This CDR3 is 16 amino acids long. V gave up 2 bases and J gave up 2 bases; unmatched junction bases: 7. Per germline, CDR1 LNHNV and CDR2 YYDKDF (reference sequence). The investigators amplified TCR beta CDR3 regions from RNA transcripts. A set of HTBI primers served as the primers for a first-round RT-PCR of the TCR CDR3. TCRdb reprocessed the multiplex PCR reads via MiXCR and lists one record per CDR3 protein. The table shows some 250,000 distinct CDR3 sequences, with 13% to 15% occurring only once. This clonotype has only a few counts. Its antigen is not known.

This chain uses TRBV15 with TRBJ2-7; 9 bases fit TRBD1. Sequencing was done on a sample of blood. The source is a woman aged 45 to 65 with Graves' hyperthyroidism that later progressed to Graves' ophthalmopathy. Here the CDR3 reads CATSRTRDRETYEQYF. The DNA for the CDR3 is TGTGCCACCAGCAGAACCCGGGACAGGGAAACCTACGAGCAGTACTTC.